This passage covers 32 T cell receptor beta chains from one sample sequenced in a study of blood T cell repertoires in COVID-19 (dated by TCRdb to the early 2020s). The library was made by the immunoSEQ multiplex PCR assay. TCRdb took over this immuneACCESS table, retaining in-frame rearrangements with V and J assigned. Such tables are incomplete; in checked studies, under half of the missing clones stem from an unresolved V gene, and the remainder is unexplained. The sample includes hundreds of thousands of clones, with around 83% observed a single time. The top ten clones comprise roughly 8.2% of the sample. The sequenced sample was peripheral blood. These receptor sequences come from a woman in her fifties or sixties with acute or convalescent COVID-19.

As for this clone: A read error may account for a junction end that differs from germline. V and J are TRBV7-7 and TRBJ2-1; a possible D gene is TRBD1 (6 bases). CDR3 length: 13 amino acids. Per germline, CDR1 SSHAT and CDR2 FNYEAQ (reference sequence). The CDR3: CASSPGQNNEQFF. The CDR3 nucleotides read TGTGCTAGCAGCCCCGGACAGAACAATGAGCAGTTCTTC.

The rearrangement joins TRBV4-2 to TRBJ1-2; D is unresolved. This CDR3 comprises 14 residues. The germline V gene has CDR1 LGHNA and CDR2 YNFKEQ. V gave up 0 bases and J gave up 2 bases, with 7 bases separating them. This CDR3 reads CASSQDLKNYGYTF. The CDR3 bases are TGTGCCAGCAGCCAAGATCTAAAGAACTATGGCTACACCTTC.

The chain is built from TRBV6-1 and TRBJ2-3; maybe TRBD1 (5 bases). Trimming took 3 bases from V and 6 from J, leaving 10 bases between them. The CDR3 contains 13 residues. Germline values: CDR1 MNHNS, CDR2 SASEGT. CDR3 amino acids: CASSEGPWDTQYF. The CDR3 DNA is TGTGCCAGCAGTGAGGGGCCCTGGGATACGCAGTATTTT.

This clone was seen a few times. The CDR3 DNA sequence: TGTGCCAGCAGCCAAGAATGGACAGGGGGTCGAACTGAAGCTTTCTTT. Translating it yields CASSQEWTGGRTEAFF. The V gene is TRBV3-1 (or the pseudogene TRBV3-2), the J gene TRBJ1-1, with 10 bases identical to TRBD1. V shed 0 bases and J 5 bases; nucleotides not matched to a gene: 6. The length of the CDR3 is 16 residues. Per the germline V gene, CDR1 is LGHDT and CDR2 is YNNKEL (reference sequence).

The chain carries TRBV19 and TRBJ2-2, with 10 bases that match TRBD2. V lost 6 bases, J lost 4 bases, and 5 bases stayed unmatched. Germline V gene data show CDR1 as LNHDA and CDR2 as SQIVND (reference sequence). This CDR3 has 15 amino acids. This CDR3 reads CASRGSGRATGELFF. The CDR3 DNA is TGTGCCAGTAGGGGAAGCGGGAGGGCCACCGGGGAGCTGTTTTTT.

The DNA of the CDR3 is TGCGCCAGCAGCTTAATAGCGGGAGGGAACACCGGGGAGCTGTTTTTT. Its translation: CASSLIAGGNTGELFF. The chain employs TRBV5-1 and TRBJ2-2; 10 nucleotides align to TRBD2. Germline CDR1 SGHRS, CDR2 YFSETQ. Trimming removed 2 bases from V and 1 base from J; junction bases left unmatched: 2. CDR3 length: 16 residues.

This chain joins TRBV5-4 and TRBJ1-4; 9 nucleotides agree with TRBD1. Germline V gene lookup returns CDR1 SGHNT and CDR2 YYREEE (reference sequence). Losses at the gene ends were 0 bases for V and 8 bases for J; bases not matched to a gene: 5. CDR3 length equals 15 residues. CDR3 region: CASSLEGQGLEKLFF. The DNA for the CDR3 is TGTGCCAGCAGCTTGGAGGGACAGGGTTTGGAAAAACTGTTTTTT.

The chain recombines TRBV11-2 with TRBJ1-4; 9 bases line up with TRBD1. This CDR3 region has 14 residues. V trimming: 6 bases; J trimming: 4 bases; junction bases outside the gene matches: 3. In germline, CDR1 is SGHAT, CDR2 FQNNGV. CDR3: CASRRTGDNEKLFF. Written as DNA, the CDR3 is TGTGCCAGCAGAAGGACAGGGGATAATGAAAAACTGTTTTTT.

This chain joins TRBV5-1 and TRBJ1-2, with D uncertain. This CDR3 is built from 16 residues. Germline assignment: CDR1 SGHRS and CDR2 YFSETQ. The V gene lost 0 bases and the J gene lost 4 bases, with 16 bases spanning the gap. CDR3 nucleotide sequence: TGCGCCAGCAGCTTGGATTCGGCAGGATTTAGCTATGGCTACACCTTC. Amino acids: CASSLDSAGFSYGYTF.

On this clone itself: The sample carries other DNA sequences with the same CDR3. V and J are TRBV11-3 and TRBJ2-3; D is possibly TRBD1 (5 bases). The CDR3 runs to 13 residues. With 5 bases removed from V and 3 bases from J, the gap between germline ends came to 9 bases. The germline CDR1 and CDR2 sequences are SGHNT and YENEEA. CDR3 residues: CASSLAGTDTQYF. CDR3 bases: TGTGCCAGCAGCCTCGCAGGGACAGATACGCAGTATTTT.

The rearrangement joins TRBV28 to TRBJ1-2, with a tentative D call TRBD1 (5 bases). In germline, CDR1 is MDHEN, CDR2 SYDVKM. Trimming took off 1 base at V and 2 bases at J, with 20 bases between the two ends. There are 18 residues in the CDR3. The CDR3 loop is CASSLSGRGVRGNYGYTF. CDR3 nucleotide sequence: TGTGCCAGCAGTTTATCCGGACGGGGGGTACGTGGGAACTATGGCTACACCTTC.

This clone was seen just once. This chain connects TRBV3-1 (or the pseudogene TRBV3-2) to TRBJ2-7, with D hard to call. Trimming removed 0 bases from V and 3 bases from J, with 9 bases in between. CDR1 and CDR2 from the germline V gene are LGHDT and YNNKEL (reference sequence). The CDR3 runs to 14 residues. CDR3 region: CASSQDWSGYEQYF. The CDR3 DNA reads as TGTGCCAGCAGCCAAGATTGGTCAGGCTACGAGCAGTACTTC.

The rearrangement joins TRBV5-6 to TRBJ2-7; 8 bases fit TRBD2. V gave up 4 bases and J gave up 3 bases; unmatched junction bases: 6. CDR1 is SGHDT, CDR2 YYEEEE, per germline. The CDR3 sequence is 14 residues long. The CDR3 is CASSLYSGIYEQYF. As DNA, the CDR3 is TGTGCCAGCAGCCTTTATAGCGGGATCTACGAGCAGTACTTC.

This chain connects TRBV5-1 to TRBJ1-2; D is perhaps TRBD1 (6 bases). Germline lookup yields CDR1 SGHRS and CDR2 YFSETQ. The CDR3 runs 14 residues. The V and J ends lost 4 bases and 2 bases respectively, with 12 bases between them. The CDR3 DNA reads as TGCGCCAGCAGCATGGACAGTTTCAACTATGGCTACACCTTC. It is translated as CASSMDSFNYGYTF. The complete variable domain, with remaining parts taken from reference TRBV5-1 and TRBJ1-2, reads KAGVTQTPRYLIKTRGQQVTLSCSPISGHRSVSWYQQTPGQGLQFLFEYFSETQRNKGNFPGRFSGRQFSNSRSEMNVSTLELGDSALYLCASSMDSFNYGYTFGSGTRLTVV.

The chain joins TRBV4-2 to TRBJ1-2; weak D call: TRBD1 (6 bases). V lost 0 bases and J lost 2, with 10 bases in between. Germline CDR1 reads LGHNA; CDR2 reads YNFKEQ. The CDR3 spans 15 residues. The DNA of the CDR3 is TGTGCCAGCAGCCAAGATTGGACAGTAAACTATGGCTACACCTTC. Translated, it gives CASSQDWTVNYGYTF.

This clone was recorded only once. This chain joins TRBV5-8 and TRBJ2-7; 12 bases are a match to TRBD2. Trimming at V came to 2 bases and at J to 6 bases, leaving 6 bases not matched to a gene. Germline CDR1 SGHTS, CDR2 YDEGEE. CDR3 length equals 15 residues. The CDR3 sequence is CASSFRLAGVGEQYF. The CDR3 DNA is TGTGCCAGCAGCTTTAGACTAGCGGGAGTTGGCGAGCAGTACTTC.

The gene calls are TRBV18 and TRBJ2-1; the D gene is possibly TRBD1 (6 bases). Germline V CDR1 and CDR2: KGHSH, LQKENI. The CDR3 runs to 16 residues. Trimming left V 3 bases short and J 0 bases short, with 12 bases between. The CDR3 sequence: CASSPSRGSSYNEQFF. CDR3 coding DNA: TGTGCCAGCTCACCCTCGAGGGGGAGCTCCTACAATGAGCAGTTCTTC.

The CDR3 bases are TGTGCCAGTAGTGTGACGACAGGGTTTGAGGAGACCCAGTACTTC. Translated: CASSVTTGFEETQYF. V usage is TRBV19 and J usage is TRBJ2-5; TRBD1 matches 7 bases. The CDR3 has 15 amino acids. Germline V gives CDR1 LNHDA, CDR2 SQIVND (reference sequence). V shed 5 bases, J shed 5 bases, and the junction held 11 bases outside the gene matches.

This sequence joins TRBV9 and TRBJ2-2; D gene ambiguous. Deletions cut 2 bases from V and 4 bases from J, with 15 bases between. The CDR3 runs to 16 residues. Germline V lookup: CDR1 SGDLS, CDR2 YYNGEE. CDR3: CASSVLVPSSTGELFF. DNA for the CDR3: TGTGCCAGCAGCGTCCTCGTCCCGTCGAGCACCGGGGAGCTGTTTTTT.

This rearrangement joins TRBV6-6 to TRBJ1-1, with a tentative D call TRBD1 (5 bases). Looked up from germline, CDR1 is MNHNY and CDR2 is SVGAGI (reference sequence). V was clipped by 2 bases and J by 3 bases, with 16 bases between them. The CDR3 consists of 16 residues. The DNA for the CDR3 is TGTGCCAGCAGTTACCTTGGGGGGGGTGCGGACACTGAAGCTTTCTTT. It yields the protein CASSYLGGGADTEAFF.

CDR3 sequence reads: CASSLGRATDTQYF. The CDR3 DNA is TGTGCCAGCAGTTTGGGCAGGGCGACAGATACGCAGTATTTT. The chain combines TRBV28 with TRBJ2-3, with D possibly being TRBD1 (5 bases). Germline V gene data show CDR1 as MDHEN and CDR2 as SYDVKM. CDR3 length equals 14 residues. V lost 3 bases, J lost 3 bases, and 10 bases lay in between.

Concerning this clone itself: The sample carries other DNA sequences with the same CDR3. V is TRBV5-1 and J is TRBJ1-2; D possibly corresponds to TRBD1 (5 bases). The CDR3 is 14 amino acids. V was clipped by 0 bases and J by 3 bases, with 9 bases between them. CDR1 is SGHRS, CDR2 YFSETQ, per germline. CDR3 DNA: TGCGCCAGCAGCTTGGGGGGGACTGACTATGGCTACACCTTC. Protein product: CASSLGGTDYGYTF.

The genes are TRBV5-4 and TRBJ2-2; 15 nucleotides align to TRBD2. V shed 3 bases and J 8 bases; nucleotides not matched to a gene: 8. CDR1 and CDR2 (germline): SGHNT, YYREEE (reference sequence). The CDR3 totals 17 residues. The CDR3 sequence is CASSSDGTSGGRGELFF. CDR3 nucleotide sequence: TGTGCCAGCAGCTCCGACGGGACTAGCGGGGGGCGTGGGGAGCTGTTTTTT.

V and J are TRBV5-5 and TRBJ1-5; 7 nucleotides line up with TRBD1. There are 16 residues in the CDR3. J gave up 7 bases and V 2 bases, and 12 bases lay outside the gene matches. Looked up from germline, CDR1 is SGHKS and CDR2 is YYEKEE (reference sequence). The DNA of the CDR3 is TGTGCCAGCAGCTTCAGTATGCGACAGGGAAACCAGCCCCAGCATTTT. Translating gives CASSFSMRQGNQPQHF.

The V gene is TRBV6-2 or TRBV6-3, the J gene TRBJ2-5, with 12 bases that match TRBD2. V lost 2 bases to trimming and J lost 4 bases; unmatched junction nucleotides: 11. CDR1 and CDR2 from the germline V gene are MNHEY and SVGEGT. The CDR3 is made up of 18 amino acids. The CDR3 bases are TGTGCCAGCAGTTACGTTCTGGCTAGCGGGAGGGACCGAGAGACCCAGTACTTC. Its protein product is CASSYVLASGRDRETQYF.

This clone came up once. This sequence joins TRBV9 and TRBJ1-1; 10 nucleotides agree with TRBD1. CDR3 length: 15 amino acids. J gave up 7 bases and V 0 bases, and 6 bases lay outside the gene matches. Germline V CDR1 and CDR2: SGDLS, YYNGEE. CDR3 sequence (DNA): TGTGCCAGCAGCGTAGATGGGACAGGGGAAGTTGAAGCTTTCTTT. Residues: CASSVDGTGEVEAFF.

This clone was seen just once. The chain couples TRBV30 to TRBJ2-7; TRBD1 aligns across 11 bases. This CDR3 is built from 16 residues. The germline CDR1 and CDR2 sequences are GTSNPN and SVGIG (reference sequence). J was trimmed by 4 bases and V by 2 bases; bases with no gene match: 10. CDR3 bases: TGTGCCTGGAGTTGGACAGGGGGCCGTTCTGTTTACGAGCAGTACTTC. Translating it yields CAWSWTGGRSVYEQYF.

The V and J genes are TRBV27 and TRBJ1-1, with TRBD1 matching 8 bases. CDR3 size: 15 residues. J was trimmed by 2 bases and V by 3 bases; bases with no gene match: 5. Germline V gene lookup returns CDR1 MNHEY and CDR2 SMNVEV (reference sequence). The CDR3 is CASSFRGRGNTEAFF. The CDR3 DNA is TGTGCCAGCAGTTTCAGGGGGCGCGGAAACACTGAAGCTTTCTTT.

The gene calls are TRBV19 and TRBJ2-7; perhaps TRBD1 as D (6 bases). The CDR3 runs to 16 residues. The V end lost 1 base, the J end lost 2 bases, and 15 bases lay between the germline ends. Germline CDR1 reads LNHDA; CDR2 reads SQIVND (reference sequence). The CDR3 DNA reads TGTGCCAGTAGTATAGTAATCGGGACACCCGCCTACGAGCAGTACTTC. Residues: CASSIVIGTPAYEQYF. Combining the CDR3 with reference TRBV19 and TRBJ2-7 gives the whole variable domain DGGITQSPKYLFRKEGQNVTLSCEQNLNHDAMYWYRQDPGQGLRLIYYSQIVNDFQKGDIAEGYSVSREKKESFPLTVTSAQKNPTAFYLCASSIVIGTPAYEQYFGPGTRLTVT.

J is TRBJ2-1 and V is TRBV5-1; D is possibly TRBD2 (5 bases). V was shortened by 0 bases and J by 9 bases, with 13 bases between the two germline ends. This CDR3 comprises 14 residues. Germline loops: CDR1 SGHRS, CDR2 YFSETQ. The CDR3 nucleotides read TGCGCCAGCAGCTTGGAGCTCACCCGGGGTGAGCAGTTCTTC. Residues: CASSLELTRGEQFF.

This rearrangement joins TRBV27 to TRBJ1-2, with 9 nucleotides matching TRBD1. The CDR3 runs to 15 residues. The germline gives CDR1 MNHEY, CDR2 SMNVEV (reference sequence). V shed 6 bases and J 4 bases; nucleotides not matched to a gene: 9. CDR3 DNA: TGTGCCAGCAGCCTAACCGGGACAGGGATCTATGGCTACACCTTC. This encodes CASSLTGTGIYGYTF.

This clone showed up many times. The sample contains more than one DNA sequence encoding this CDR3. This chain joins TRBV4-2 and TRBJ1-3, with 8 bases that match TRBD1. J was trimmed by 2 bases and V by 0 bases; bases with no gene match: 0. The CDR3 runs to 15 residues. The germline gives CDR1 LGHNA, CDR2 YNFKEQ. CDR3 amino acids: CASSQEDRAGNTIYF. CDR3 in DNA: TGTGCCAGCAGCCAAGAGGACAGGGCTGGAAACACCATATATTTT.